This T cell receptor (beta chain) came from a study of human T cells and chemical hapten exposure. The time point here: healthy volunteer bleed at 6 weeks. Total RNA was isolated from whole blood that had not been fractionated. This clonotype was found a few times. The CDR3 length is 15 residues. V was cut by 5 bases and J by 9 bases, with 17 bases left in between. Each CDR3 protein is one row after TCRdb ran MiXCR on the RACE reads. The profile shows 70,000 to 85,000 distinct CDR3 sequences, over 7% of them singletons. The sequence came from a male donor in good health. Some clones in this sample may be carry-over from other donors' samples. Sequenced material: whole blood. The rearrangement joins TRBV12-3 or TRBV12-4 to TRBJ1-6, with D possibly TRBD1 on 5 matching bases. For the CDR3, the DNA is TGTGCCAGCAGTCCCGCCGAAGGGGATGGTTCACCCCTCCACTTT. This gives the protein CASSPAEGDGSPLHF.